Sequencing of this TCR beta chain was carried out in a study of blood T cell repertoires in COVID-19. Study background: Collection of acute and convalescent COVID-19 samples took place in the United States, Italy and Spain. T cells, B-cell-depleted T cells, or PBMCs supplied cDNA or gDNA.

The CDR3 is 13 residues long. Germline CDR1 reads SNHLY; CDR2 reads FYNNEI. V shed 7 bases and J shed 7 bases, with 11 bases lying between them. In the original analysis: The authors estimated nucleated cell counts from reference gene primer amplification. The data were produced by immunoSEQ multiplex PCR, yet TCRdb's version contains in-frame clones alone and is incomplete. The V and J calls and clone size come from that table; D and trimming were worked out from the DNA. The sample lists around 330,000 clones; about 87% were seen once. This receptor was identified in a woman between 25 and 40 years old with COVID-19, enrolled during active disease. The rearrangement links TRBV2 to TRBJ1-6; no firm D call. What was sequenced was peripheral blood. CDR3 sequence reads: CASIRVANSPLHF. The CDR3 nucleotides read TGTGCCAGCATCCGGGTCGCGAATTCACCCCTCCACTTT.